This T cell receptor beta chain was recorded in a study of blood T cell repertoires in COVID-19. About the study: Specimens from acute and convalescent COVID-19 originated in the United States, Italy and Spain. T cells, B-cell-depleted T cells, or PBMCs provided the cDNA or gDNA that served as material.

Original data processing: Amplification of reference gene primers provided the estimated nucleated cell counts. The protocol was immunoSEQ multiplex PCR, while the TCRdb copy is restricted to in-frame clones and leaves out a portion. Clone size and V and J calls were adopted from that table, with D and trimming inferred from the DNA. This sample has about 120,000 clones, with roughly four fifths found just once. This clone showed up just once. CDR3 length equals 15 residues. CDR1 is LNHDA and CDR2 is SQIVND in the germline V gene (reference sequence). V was clipped by 6 bases and J by 3 bases; unmatched bases: 7.

The specimen was peripheral blood. The sequence was collected from a woman between 70 and 85 years old with acute or convalescent COVID-19. The chain has TRBV19 and TRBJ1-1; 10 positions agree with TRBD1. CDR3 coding DNA: TGTGCCAGTAGACTCCGAGGGACAGGGGACACTGAAGCTTTCTTT. It yields the protein CASRLRGTGDTEAFF.